This T cell receptor beta chain emerged from a study of technical replicates of blood from several donors. The count of this clone is one. The germline gene is not matched at one end of the junction; a read error may be the cause. Clones were sequenced by immunoSEQ multiplex PCR, and TCRdb holds only the in-frame ones, with some missing. The sample records under 90,000 clones, around 96% being singletons. The CDR3 consists of 18 residues. Germline V lookup: CDR1 SGHTA, CDR2 FQGNSA. This TCR was recovered from a human donor in good health. Sequencing input: T cells isolated from PBMCs. The chain links TRBV7-2 to TRBJ2-1; 16 nucleotides align to TRBD2. The CDR3 region has the DNA TGTGCCAGCAGCTCTGGGACTAGCGGGAGGGTCTCCTACAATGAGCAATTCTTC. Protein sequence: CASSSGTSGRVSYNEQFF. Based on the CDR3 plus reference TRBV7-2 and TRBJ2-1, the full variable domain is GAGVSQSPSNKVTEKGKDVELRCDPISGHTALYWYRQSLGQGLEFLIYFQGNSAPDKSGLPSDRFSAERTGGSVSTLTIQRTQQEDSAVYLCASSSGTSGRVSYNEQFFGPGTRLTVL.